Below are 15 T cell receptor beta chains sequenced from a single sample in a study of blood T cell repertoires in COVID-19. Clones were read by immunoSEQ multiplex PCR, and TCRdb kept only the in-frame ones, dropping some. This sample has around 340,000 clones, with around 88% found just once. The sequencing input was peripheral blood. The origin of the receptors is a man under 40 with active or convalescent COVID-19.

The chain combines TRBV6-2 or TRBV6-3 with TRBJ2-2; 7 nucleotides match TRBD2. This CDR3 comprises 18 residues. Trimming removed 4 bases from V and 0 bases from J; junction bases left unmatched: 11. Germline V gene data show CDR1 as MNHEY and CDR2 as SVGEGT. The chain's CDR3 is CASSFSTRGETNTGELFF. DNA for the CDR3: TGTGCCAGCAGTTTTTCCACCCGGGGGGAGACGAACACCGGGGAGCTGTTTTTT.

V is TRBV2 and J is TRBJ2-7; D is uncertain. CDR1 is SNHLY, CDR2 FYNNEI, per germline. The CDR3 totals 10 residues. Trimming removed 8 bases at V and 3 bases at J, with 5 bases between. CDR3 in amino acids: CASGLYEQYF. CDR3 coding DNA: TGTGCCAGCGGCCTCTACGAGCAGTACTTC.

V usage is TRBV27 and J usage is TRBJ2-3; D not certain. The CDR3 has 8 residues. V lost 8 bases to trimming and J lost 8 bases, with 2 bases between them. CDR1 and CDR2 (germline): MNHEY, SMNVEV (reference sequence). CDR3 sequence (DNA): TGTGCCAGCCTTACGCAGTATTTT. Translation gives CASLTQYF.

The chain uses TRBV18 and TRBJ2-7; 10 positions agree with TRBD1. Germline V CDR1 and CDR2: KGHSH, LQKENI. Unmatched junction bases numbered 7, after V lost 6 bases and J lost 2 bases. This CDR3 region has 15 residues. CDR3 amino acids: CASSPGQGFPYEQYF. As DNA, the CDR3 is TGTGCCAGCTCGCCGGGACAGGGGTTTCCCTACGAGCAGTACTTC.

This clone has only a few counts. The gene calls are TRBV7-6 and TRBJ1-3; 7 nucleotides agree with TRBD1. The CDR3 is made up of 15 amino acids. Trimming at V came to 1 base and at J to 4 bases, leaving 4 bases not matched to a gene. Per germline, CDR1 SGHVS and CDR2 FNYEAQ. The CDR3 sequence is CASSLGQGEGNTIYF. As DNA, the CDR3 is TGTGCCAGCAGCTTAGGGCAGGGGGAAGGAAACACCATATATTTT.

The V call is TRBV4-1, the J call TRBJ1-2, with 9 bases lining up with TRBD1. The CDR3 spans 14 residues. J was trimmed by 0 bases and V by 5 bases; bases with no gene match: 1. Germline V gene lookup returns CDR1 MGHRA and CDR2 YSYEKL. DNA of the CDR3: TGCGCCAGCAGCAGGGACAGGGCTAACTATGGCTACACCTTC. It codes for CASSRDRANYGYTF.

The rearrangement links TRBV27 to TRBJ2-3; perhaps TRBD1 as D (6 bases). Deletions cut 3 bases from V and 4 bases from J, with 11 bases between. CDR1 MNHEY and CDR2 SMNVEV come from the germline V gene (reference sequence). CDR3 length: 14 residues. CDR3 loop: CASSLETGSDTQYF. Written as DNA, the CDR3 is TGTGCCAGCAGTTTGGAAACAGGGTCAGATACGCAGTATTTT.

This sequence joins TRBV30 and TRBJ1-1; 7 bases map to TRBD1. The CDR3 is 14 residues long. Per the germline V gene, CDR1 is GTSNPN and CDR2 is SVGIG (reference sequence). After removal of 0 bases from V and 4 bases from J, the junction contained 5 bases not matched to a gene. The CDR3 bases are TGTGCCTGGAGTGTGGGGGACAGCATCACTGAAGCTTTCTTT. Its translation is CAWSVGDSITEAFF.

The rearrangement joins TRBV18 to TRBJ1-2; D ambiguous. The germline gives CDR1 KGHSH, CDR2 LQKENI. The CDR3 totals 13 residues. Trimming removed 2 bases at V and 2 bases at J, with 6 bases between. DNA for the CDR3: TGTGCCAGCTCACCAGGTGGCAACTATGGCTACACCTTC. Translating gives CASSPGGNYGYTF.

J is TRBJ2-2 and V is TRBV4-1; 8 bases map to TRBD1. Trimming at V came to 1 base and at J to 7 bases, leaving 8 bases not matched to a gene. The CDR3 is 16 amino acids. Germline-derived CDR1 and CDR2 are MGHRA and YSYEKL. In nucleotides, the CDR3 is TGCGCCAGCAGCCAAGGGGTGCCAGGGGGCATCGGGGAGCTGTTTTTT. It translates to CASSQGVPGGIGELFF.

CDR3: CASSFRPPGVNTEAFF. The CDR3 DNA follows: TGTGCCAGCAGCTTCCGCCCCCCGGGAGTTAACACTGAAGCTTTCTTT. The J gene is TRBJ1-1, the V gene TRBV7-6, with D hard to call. Trimming left V 3 bases short and J 2 bases short, with 16 bases between. CDR1 is SGHVS, CDR2 FNYEAQ, per germline. The CDR3 runs 16 residues.

The chain has TRBV19 and TRBJ1-5; D is perhaps TRBD1 (5 bases). Germline V gene lookup returns CDR1 LNHDA and CDR2 SQIVND (reference sequence). The length of the CDR3 is 14 residues. The V gene lost 9 bases and the J gene lost 2 bases, with 14 bases spanning the gap. Here the CDR3 DNA reads TGTGCCAGCATACTAGCGGGGGGCAATCAGCCCCAGCATTTT. As protein: CASILAGGNQPQHF.

This clone was seen a handful of times. The chain joins TRBV7-2 to TRBJ1-5; D ambiguous. Per germline, CDR1 SGHTA and CDR2 FQGNSA. Trimming left V 1 base short and J 4 bases short, with 8 bases between. The CDR3 is 14 amino acids. The CDR3 reads CASSLGGDNQPQHF. In nucleotides, the CDR3 is TGTGCCAGCAGCTTAGGCGGGGATAATCAGCCCCAGCATTTT.

V usage is TRBV28 and J usage is TRBJ2-3; 8 bases match TRBD2. Germline lookup yields CDR1 MDHEN and CDR2 SYDVKM. The V gene end was trimmed by 7 bases and the J gene end by 1 base; junction bases not matched to a gene: 16. The CDR3 runs to 18 residues. The CDR3 DNA reads TGTGCCAGCATTCTTCCAGCGGGAGACGTGTGGGGCACAGATACGCAGTATTTT. It yields the protein CASILPAGDVWGTDTQYF.

The rearrangement uses TRBV4-1 and TRBJ1-6; D is ambiguous. Looked up from germline, CDR1 is MGHRA and CDR2 is YSYEKL. CDR3 size: 15 residues. V gave up 4 bases and J gave up 7 bases, with 14 bases separating them. The CDR3, as DNA: TGCGCCAGCAGCCTGGTGAGAACGGAGAATTCACCCCTCCACTTT. It encodes CASSLVRTENSPLHF.